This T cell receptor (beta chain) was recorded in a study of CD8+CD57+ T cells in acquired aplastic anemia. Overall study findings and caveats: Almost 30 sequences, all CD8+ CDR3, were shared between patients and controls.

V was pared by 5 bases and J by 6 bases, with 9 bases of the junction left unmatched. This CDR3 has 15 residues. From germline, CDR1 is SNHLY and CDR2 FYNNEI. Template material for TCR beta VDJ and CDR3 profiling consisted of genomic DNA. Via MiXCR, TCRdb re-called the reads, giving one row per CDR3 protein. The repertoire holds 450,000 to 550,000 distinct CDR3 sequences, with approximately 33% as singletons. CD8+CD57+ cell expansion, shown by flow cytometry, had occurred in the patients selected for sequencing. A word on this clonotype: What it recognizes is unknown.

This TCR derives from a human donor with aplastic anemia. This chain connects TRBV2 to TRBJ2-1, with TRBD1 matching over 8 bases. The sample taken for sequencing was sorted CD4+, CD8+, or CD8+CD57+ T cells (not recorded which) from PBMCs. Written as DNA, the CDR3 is TGTGCCAGCAGTTTCGGGACAGGTGCCCTCAATGAGCAGTTCTTC. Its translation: CASSFGTGALNEQFF.